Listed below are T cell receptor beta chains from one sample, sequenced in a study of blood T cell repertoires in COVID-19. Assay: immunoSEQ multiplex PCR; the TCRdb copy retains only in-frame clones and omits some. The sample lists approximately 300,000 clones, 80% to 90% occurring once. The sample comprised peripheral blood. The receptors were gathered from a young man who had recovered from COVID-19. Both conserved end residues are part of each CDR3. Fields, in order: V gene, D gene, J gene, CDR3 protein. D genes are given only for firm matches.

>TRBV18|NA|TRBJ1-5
CASSPGGSNQPQHF
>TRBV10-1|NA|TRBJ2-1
CASSDEGAGGEQFF
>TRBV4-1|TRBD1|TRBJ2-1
CASSLGQSSYNEQFF
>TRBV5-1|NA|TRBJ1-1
CASSFNRQARTPGTEAFF
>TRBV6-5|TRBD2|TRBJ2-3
CASSPGLAVTDTQYF
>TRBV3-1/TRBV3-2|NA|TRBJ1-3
CASSQDYSGNTIYF
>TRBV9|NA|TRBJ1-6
CASSPRGDLDSSLHF
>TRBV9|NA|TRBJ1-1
CASSSPRGGKGTEAFF
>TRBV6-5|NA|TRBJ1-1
CASSYMEDTEAFF
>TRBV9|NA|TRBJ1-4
CASSVGRGVANEKLFF
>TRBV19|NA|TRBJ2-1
CASSMASTYNEQFF
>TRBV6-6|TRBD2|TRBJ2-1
CASRGLAGGNEQFF
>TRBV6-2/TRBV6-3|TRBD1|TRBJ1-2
CASSPDRAYGYTF
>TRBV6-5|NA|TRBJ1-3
CASRTGNTIYF
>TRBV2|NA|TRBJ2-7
CASTRVEDEQYF
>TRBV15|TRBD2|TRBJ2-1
CATTLAGGHEQFF
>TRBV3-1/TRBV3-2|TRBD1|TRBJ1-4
CASSPWDRPEKLFF
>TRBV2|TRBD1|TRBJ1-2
CASNRGRTYGYTF
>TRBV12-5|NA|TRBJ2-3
CASGLVVAADTQYF